This T cell receptor (beta chain) was recorded in a study of identical twins. TCRdb passed the 5' RACE reads through MiXCR, listing each CDR3 protein once. The sample consists of 510,000 or so distinct CDR3 sequences, about 15% of them appearing once. Trimming took 7 bases from V and 3 from J; bases not matched to a gene: 5. In germline, CDR1 is SGHRS, CDR2 YFSETQ. The CDR3 is 14 amino acids. The same sample was also studied in work on yellow fever vaccine responses in identical twins.

This receptor was taken from a woman under 30 in good health. V and J are TRBV5-1 and TRBJ2-2; 8 nucleotides line up with TRBD2. Sequences were obtained from CD4+ T cells sorted from blood. CDR3 amino acids: CASSGGPDTGELFF. CDR3 nucleotides: TGCGCCAGCTCGGGGGGGCCAGACACCGGGGAGCTGTTTTTT.